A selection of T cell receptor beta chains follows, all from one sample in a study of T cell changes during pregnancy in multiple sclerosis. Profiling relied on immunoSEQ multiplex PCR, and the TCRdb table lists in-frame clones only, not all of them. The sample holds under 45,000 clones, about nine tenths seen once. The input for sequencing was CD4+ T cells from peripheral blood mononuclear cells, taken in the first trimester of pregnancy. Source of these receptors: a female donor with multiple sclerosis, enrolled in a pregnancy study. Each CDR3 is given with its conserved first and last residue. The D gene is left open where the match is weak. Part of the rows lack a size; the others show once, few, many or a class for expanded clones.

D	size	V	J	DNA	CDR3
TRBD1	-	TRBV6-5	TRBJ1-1	TGTGCCAGCCGGACAGGGGGCATGAACACTGAAGCTTTCTTT	CASRTGGMNTEAFF
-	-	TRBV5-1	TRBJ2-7	TGCGCCAGCAGCTTGGACAGGGTCGGCTACGAGCAGTACTTC	CASSLDRVGYEQYF
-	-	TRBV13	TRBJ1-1	TGTGCCAGCAGCCCAACGGGGGGGAACATGAACACTGAAGCTTTCTTT	CASSPTGGNMNTEAFF
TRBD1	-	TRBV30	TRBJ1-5	TGTGCCTGGGAACAGGGGCCCAATCAGCCCCAGCATTTT	CAWEQGPNQPQHF
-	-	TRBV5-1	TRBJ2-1	TGCGCCAGCAGCCAAGAGGACAGATACAATGAGCAGTTCTTC	CASSQEDRYNEQFF
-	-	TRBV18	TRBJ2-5	TGTGCCAGCTCACCACAGGGTACAGGGTGGAAGACCCAGTACTTC	CASSPQGTGWKTQYF
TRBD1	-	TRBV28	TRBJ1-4	TGTGCCAGCAGGTCACAGGGGGCCGGTGAAAAACTGTTTTTT	CASRSQGAGEKLFF
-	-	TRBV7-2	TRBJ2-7	TGTGCCAGCAGCTTAGTCGGTAGCGGAGCGATCTACGAGCAGTACTTC	CASSLVGSGAIYEQYF
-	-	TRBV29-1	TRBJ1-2	TGCAGCGTTGGGACACTCTATGGCTACACCTTC	CSVGTLYGYTF
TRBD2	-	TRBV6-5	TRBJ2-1	TGTGCCAGCAGTTACCTTAGCGGGAGTGTCGGTGAGCAGTTCTTC	CASSYLSGSVGEQFF
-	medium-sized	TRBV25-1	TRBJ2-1	TGTGCCAGCAGCTCCGGGGGAAACTACAATGAGCAGTTCTTC	CASSSGGNYNEQFF
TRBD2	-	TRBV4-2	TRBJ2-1	TGTGCCAGCAGCCAAACAACTAGCGGGAGCTCCTACAATGAGCAGTTCTTC	CASSQTTSGSSYNEQFF
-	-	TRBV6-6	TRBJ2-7	TGTGCCACCCACGGGAAGGGTACTTCCTCTAAGCAGTACTTC	CATHGKGTSSKQYF
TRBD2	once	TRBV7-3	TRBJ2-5	TGTGCCAGCAGCTCTAGCGGGGCACAAGAGACCCAGTACTTC	CASSSSGAQETQYF
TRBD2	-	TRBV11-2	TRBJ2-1	TGTGCCAGCAGGTCCGGGACTAGCGGAGGGGATGAGCAGTTCTTC	CASRSGTSGGDEQFF
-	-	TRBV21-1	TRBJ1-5	TGTGCCAGCAGCAAATACTGCGGGACAGGGCGTCAGCCCCAGCATTTT	CASSKYCGTGRQPQHF
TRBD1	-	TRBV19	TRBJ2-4	TGTGCCAGTAGTCTCACAGGGGACATTCAGTACTTC	CASSLTGDIQYF
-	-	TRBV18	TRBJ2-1	TGTGCCAGCTCAACCCTAGGGGTAAATGAGCAGTTCTTC	CASSTLGVNEQFF